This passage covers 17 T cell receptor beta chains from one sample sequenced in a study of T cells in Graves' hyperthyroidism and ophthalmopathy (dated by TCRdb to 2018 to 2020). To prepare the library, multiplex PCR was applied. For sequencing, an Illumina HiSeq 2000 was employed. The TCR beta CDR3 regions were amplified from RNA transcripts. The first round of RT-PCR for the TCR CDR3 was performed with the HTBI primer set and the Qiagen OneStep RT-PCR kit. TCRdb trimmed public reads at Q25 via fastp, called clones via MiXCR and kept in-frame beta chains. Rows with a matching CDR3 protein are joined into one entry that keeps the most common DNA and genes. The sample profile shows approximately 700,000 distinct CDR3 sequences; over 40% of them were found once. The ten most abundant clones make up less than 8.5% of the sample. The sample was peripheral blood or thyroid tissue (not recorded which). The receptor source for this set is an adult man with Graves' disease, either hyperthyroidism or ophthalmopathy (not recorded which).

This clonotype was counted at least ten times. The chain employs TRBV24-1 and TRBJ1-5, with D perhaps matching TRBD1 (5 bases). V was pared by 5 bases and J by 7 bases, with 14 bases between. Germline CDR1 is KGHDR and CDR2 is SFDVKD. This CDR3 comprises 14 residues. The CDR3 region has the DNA TGTGCCACCAGTGGGTCGGGGCTGGGCCAGCCCCAGCATTTT. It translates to CATSGSGLGQPQHF.

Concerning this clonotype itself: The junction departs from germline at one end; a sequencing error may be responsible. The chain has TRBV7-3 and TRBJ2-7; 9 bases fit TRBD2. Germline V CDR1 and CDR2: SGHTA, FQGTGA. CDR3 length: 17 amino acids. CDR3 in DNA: TGTGCCAGCAGCTCCCGGGGGAATAGCGGGAGAACCTACGGGCAGTACTTC. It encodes CASSSRGNSGRTYGQYF. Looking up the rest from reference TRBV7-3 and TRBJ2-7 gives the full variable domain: GAGVSQTPSNKVTEKGKYVELRCDPISGHTALYWYRQSLGQGPEFLIYFQGTGAADDSGLPNDRFFAVRPEGSVSTLKIQRTERGDSAVYLCASSSRGNSGRTYGQYFGPGTRLTVT.

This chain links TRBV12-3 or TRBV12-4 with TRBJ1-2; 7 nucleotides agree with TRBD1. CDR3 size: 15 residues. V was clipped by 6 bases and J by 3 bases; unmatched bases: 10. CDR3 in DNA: TGTGCCAGCAGCCCTTGGGACAGAAACTACTATGGCTACACCTTC. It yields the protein CASSPWDRNYYGYTF.

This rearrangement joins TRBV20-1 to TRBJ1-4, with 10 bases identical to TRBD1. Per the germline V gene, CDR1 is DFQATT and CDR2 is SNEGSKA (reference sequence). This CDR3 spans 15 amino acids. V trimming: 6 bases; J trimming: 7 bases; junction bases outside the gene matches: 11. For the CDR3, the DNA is TGCAGTGCAACTGATCGGGACAGGGGAAGTGAAAAACTGTTTTTT. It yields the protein CSATDRDRGSEKLFF.

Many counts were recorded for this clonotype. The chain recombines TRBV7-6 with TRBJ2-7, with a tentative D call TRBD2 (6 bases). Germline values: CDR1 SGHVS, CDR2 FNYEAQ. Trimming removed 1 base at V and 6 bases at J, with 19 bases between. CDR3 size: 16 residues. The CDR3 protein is CASSLGAFLALGEQYF. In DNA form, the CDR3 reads TGTGCCAGCAGCTTAGGAGCCTTCCTAGCGCTGGGCGAGCAGTACTTC. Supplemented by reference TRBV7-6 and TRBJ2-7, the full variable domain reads GAGVSQSPRYKVTKRGQDVALRCDPISGHVSLYWYRQALGQGPEFLTYFNYEAQQDKSGLPNDRFSAERPEGSISTLTIQRTEQRDSAMYRCASSLGAFLALGEQYFGPGTRLTVT.

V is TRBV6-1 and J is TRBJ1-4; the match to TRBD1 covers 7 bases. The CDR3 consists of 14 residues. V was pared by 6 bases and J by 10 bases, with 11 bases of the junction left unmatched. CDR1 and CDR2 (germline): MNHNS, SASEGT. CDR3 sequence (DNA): TGTGCCAGCAGGGACAACCCAGGGGGGGGAAAACTGTTTTTT. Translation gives CASRDNPGGGKLFF.

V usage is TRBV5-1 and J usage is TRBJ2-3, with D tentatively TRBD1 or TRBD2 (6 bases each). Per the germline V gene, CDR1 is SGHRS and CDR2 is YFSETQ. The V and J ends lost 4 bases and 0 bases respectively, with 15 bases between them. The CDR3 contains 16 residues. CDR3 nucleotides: TGCGCCAGCAGCCTGGGGGCTAGCGCCAGCACAGATACGCAGTATTTT. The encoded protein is CASSLGASASTDTQYF.

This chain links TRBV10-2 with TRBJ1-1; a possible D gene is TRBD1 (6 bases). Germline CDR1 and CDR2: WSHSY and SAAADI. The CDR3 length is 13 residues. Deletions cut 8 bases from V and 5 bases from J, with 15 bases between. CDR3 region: CASGGGGGTEAFF. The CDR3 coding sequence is TGCGCCAGCGGAGGAGGAGGGGGAACTGAAGCTTTCTTT.

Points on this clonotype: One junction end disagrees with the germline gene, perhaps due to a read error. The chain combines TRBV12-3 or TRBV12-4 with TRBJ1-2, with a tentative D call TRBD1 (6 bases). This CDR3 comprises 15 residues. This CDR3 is CATSEQGRADYGYTF. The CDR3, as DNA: TGTGCCACCAGTGAACAGGGCCGGGCTGACTATGGCTACACCTTC.

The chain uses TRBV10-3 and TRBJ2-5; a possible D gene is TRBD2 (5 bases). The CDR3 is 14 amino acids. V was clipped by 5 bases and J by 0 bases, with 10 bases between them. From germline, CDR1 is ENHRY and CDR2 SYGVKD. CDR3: CAISLDFNQETQYF. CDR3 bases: TGTGCCATCAGTTTGGACTTCAACCAAGAGACCCAGTACTTC.

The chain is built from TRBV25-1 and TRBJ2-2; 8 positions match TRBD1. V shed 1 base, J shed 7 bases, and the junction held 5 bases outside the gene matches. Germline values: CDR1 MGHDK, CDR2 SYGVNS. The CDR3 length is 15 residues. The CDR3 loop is CASSEFDRGGGELFF. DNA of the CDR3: TGTGCCAGCAGTGAATTCGACAGGGGTGGCGGGGAGCTGTTTTTT.

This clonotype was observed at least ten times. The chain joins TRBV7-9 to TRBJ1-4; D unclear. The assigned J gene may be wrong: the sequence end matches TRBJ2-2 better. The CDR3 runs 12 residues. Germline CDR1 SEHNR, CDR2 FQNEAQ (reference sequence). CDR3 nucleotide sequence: TGTGCCAGCAGCTATCCCGCCGGGGAGCTGTTTTTT. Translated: CASSYPAGELFF.

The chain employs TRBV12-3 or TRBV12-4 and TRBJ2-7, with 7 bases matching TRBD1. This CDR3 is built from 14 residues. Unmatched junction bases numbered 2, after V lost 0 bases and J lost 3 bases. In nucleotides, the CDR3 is TGTGCCAGCAGTTTAGCGGGACAGATCTACGAGCAGTACTTC. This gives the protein CASSLAGQIYEQYF.

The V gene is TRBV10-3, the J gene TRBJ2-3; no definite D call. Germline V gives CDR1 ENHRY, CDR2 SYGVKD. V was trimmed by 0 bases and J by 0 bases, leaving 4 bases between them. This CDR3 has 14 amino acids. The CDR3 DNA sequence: TGTGCCATCAGTGAGTCTGGAAGCACAGATACGCAGTATTTT. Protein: CAISESGSTDTQYF.

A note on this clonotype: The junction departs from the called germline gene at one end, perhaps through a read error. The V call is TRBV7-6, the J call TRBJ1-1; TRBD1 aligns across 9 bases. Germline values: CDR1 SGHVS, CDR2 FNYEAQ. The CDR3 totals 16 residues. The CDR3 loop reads CASSQEVTGGWTEAFF. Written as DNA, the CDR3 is TGCGCCAGCAGCCAAGAGGTCACAGGGGGCTGGACTGAAGCTTTCTTT.

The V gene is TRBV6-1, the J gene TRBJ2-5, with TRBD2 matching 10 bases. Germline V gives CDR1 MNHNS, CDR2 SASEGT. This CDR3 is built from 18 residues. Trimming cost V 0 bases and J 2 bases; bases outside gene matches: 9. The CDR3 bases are TGTGCCAGCAGTGAAGCTTGGGCTAGCGGGGGAGAGCAAGAGACCCAGTACTTC. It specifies CASSEAWASGGEQETQYF.

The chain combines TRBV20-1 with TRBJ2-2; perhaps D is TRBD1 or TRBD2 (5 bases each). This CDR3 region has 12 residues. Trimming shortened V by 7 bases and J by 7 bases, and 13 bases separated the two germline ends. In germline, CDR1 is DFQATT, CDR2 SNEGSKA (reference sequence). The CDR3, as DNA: TGCAGTGAGCTGAGGGGCGGCGGGGAGCTGTTTTTT. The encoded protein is CSELRGGGELFF.